Following are 24 T cell receptor beta chains from one sample sequenced in a study of T cells expressing NK-cell markers (TCRdb year 2020). To prepare the library, 5' RACE was applied. The listed sequencing device is Illumina HiSeq 2000. Through TCRdb reprocessing, the reads give one entry per CDR3 protein sequence; DNA is omitted. For this sample, the table gives about 260,000 distinct CDR3 sequences. The ten biggest clones cover approximately 0.42% of the sample. Material for sequencing was blood T cells: a sorted CD56 or NKG2C T cell subset, CD4+ or CD8+ T cells, or bulk PBMC T cells (not recorded which). These receptors originate from a man aged 18 to 35 in good health. Donor details come from another sample of the same person, matched by shared clones.

The chain links TRBV29-1 to TRBJ2-3; lacking DNA, the TRBD2 call made by TCRdb goes unchecked. There are 15 residues in the CDR3. Germline V gene lookup returns CDR1 SQVTM and CDR2 ANQGSEA. This CDR3 reads CSVDRLAAQGDTQYF.

The genes are TRBV7-7 and TRBJ2-2; TCRdb lists TRBD2, though no DNA is available to test this call. Germline V gives CDR1 SSHAT, CDR2 FNYEAQ (reference sequence). This CDR3 region has 17 residues. The CDR3 is CASSPRAGGSNTGELFF.

V is TRBV5-1 and J is TRBJ2-3; TCRdb's D call of TRBD1 is untestable without DNA. The CDR3 sequence is 16 residues long. Germline values: CDR1 SGHRS, CDR2 YFSETQ. This chain's CDR3 is CASSSLPGQGLDTQYF.

The chain recombines TRBV20-1 with TRBJ2-3; there is no DNA to check the TCRdb D call of TRBD1. Germline-derived CDR1 and CDR2 are DFQATT and SNEGSKA (reference sequence). The CDR3 has 14 residues. The CDR3 loop reads CSAAMTGRTDTQYF.

The chain recombines TRBV20-1 with TRBJ2-2; TCRdb gives TRBD2 as the D gene, but with no DNA this cannot be confirmed. This CDR3 spans 14 amino acids. Germline V gives CDR1 DFQATT, CDR2 SNEGSKA (reference sequence). This CDR3 is CSASRREHTGELFF.

This rearrangement joins TRBV5-6 to TRBJ2-2; TCRdb selects TRBD2, and the lack of DNA leaves this call unchecked. Germline V gene lookup returns CDR1 SGHDT and CDR2 YYEEEE. This CDR3 contains 17 residues. CDR3 residues: CASSLGLAGVITGELFF. Filled out from reference TRBV5-6 and TRBJ2-2, the complete variable domain reads DAGVTQSPTHLIKTRGQQVTLRCSPKSGHDTVSWYQQALGQGPQFIFQYYEEEERQRGNFPDRFSGHQFPNYSSELNVNALLLGDSALYLCASSLGLAGVITGELFFGEGSRLTVL.

The V and J genes are TRBV29-1 and TRBJ1-1. The CDR3 runs to 15 residues. Germline V CDR1 and CDR2: SQVTM, ANQGSEA. CDR3 residues: CSVAPSSIANTEAFF. The variable domain in full, completed from reference TRBV29-1 and TRBJ1-1, reads SAVISQKPSRDICQRGTSLTIQCQVDSQVTMMFWYRQQPGQSLTLIATANQGSEATYESGFVIDKFPISRPNLTFSTLTVSNMSPEDSSIYLCSVAPSSIANTEAFFGQGTRLTVV.

CDR3: CSGGTSDVPDTQYF. The chain employs TRBV20-1 and TRBJ2-3; checking the TCRdb D call of TRBD2 is not possible without DNA. The CDR3 runs 14 residues. Germline-derived CDR1 and CDR2 are DFQATT and SNEGSKA (reference sequence).

This chain connects TRBV27 to TRBJ2-7; TCRdb calls TRBD1, which cannot be checked without DNA. The CDR3 is 15 residues long. In germline, CDR1 is MNHEY, CDR2 SMNVEV (reference sequence). CDR3 sequence reads: CASSFLGGASNEQYF.

The rearrangement joins TRBV11-2 to TRBJ2-1; TCRdb calls TRBD1, which cannot be checked without DNA. CDR3 size: 16 residues. Germline CDR1 is SGHAT and CDR2 is FQNNGV. Here the CDR3 reads CASSSLRDDSYNEQFF.

The chain links TRBV7-6 to TRBJ2-5; no DNA is available, so the TRBD1 call from TCRdb remains unchecked. The CDR3 runs to 15 residues. Per germline, CDR1 SGHVS and CDR2 FNYEAQ. The CDR3 is CASSLLDRRGETQYF. The complete variable domain, with remaining parts taken from reference TRBV7-6 and TRBJ2-5, reads GAGVSQSPRYKVTKRGQDVALRCDPISGHVSLYWYRQALGQGPEFLTYFNYEAQQDKSGLPNDRFSAERPEGSISTLTIQRTEQRDSAMYRCASSLLDRRGETQYFGPGTRLLVL.

The CDR3 protein is CASSVGGTRGDTQYF. The chain links TRBV27 to TRBJ2-3; TCRdb's D gene call, TRBD1, goes unchecked for lack of DNA. The CDR3 length is 15 residues. Germline assignment: CDR1 MNHEY and CDR2 SMNVEV (reference sequence).

The chain joins TRBV24-1 to TRBJ2-3. Germline values: CDR1 KGHDR, CDR2 SFDVKD. The CDR3 runs 14 residues. CDR3 in amino acids: CATSDHLDPDTQYF.

The chain recombines TRBV28 with TRBJ2-1. The CDR3 contains 12 residues. Germline V gene lookup returns CDR1 MDHEN and CDR2 SYDVKM. The chain's CDR3 is CASSFLRNEQFF. The full variable domain, its missing parts supplied by reference TRBV28 and TRBJ2-1, is DVKVTQSSRYLVKRTGEKVFLECVQDMDHENMFWYRQDPGLGLRLIYFSYDVKMKEKGDIPEGYSVSREKKERFSLILESASTNQTSMYLCASSFLRNEQFFGPGTRLTVL.

The rearrangement uses TRBV9 and TRBJ1-1; lacking DNA, the TRBD1 call made by TCRdb goes unchecked. CDR1 and CDR2 from the germline V gene are SGDLS and YYNGEE. The CDR3 loop spans 13 amino acids. CDR3 in amino acids: CASSVDLQGEAFF.

The chain uses TRBV29-1 and TRBJ1-2; TCRdb's D call of TRBD1 is untestable without DNA. Germline CDR1 reads SQVTM; CDR2 reads ANQGSEA. The CDR3 loop spans 14 amino acids. CDR3 region: CSVPRNAGGYGYTF.

J is TRBJ2-3 and V is TRBV11-3; TCRdb's D call, TRBD1, is unchecked because there is no DNA. The CDR3 runs 14 residues. Germline V gene sequence: CDR1 SGHNT, CDR2 YENEEA. CDR3 in amino acids: CASSATTLPGSQYF.

The J gene is TRBJ2-5, the V gene TRBV27. Germline V gene lookup returns CDR1 MNHEY and CDR2 SMNVEV (reference sequence). The CDR3 covers 17 residues. CDR3 protein: CASSEYLRGNVRETQYF.

The chain employs TRBV7-2 and TRBJ2-1. Germline CDR1 and CDR2: SGHTA and FQGNSA. The CDR3 extends over 13 amino acids. CDR3 loop: CASSRLDYNEQFF.

The rearrangement uses TRBV19 and TRBJ2-1; the TRBD2 assignment by TCRdb is unverifiable without DNA. The CDR3 extends over 14 amino acids. Per germline, CDR1 LNHDA and CDR2 SQIVND (reference sequence). CDR3 amino acids: CASSTLARNNEQFF.

V and J are TRBV20-1 and TRBJ2-1; the TRBD2 assignment by TCRdb is unverifiable without DNA. Germline lookup yields CDR1 DFQATT and CDR2 SNEGSKA (reference sequence). This CDR3 is built from 13 residues. The CDR3 protein is CSARVGRENEQFF.

The CDR3 sequence is CSASRGPGADTQYF. The rearrangement uses TRBV20-1 and TRBJ2-3; TCRdb proposes TRBD2, but this gene call is untestable without DNA. CDR3 length: 14 residues. The V gene's germline CDR1 is DFQATT and CDR2 SNEGSKA (reference sequence).

The chain employs TRBV29-1 and TRBJ2-1; the D call of TRBD2 rests on TCRdb alone, since no DNA is present to check it. Germline loops: CDR1 SQVTM, CDR2 ANQGSEA. The CDR3 is made up of 12 amino acids. The CDR3 sequence is CSGREGPTEQFF.

The gene calls are TRBV29-1 and TRBJ2-2; TCRdb returns TRBD1, unconfirmable since there is no DNA. The CDR3 covers 12 residues. Germline CDR1 SQVTM, CDR2 ANQGSEA. The CDR3 loop is CSSIGERGELFF.